This TCR beta chain was sequenced in a study of blood T cell repertoires in COVID-19. Study information: Samples came from the United States, Italy and Spain, spanning acute and convalescent COVID-19. From T cells, B-cell-depleted T cells, or PBMCs came the material, which was cDNA or gDNA.

Original handling: For nucleated cells, counts were estimated from reference gene primer amplification. Assay: immunoSEQ multiplex PCR; the TCRdb copy retains only in-frame clones and omits some. Clone size and V and J calls were adopted from that table, with D and trimming inferred from the DNA. This table has roughly 250,000 clones, over 80% appearing once. This CDR3 is built from 15 residues. Germline V gives CDR1 SGHVS, CDR2 FNYEAQ. The J segment lost 5 bases and the V segment lost 3 bases, leaving 8 bases of the junction unmatched. The sample consisted of peripheral blood. The TCR sequence derives from a human donor in a cohort sampled during active COVID-19. The genes are TRBV7-6 and TRBJ2-5, with 8 bases aligning to TRBD2. The CDR3 coding sequence is TGTGCCAGCAGCTTTCGGGAGGGCCCTCGGGAGACCCAGTACTTC. Its protein is CASSFREGPRETQYF.